Each of the 16 T cell receptor beta chains below was sequenced from the same sample in a study of T cell changes during pregnancy in multiple sclerosis (dated by TCRdb to the late 2010s). Library method: the immunoSEQ multiplex PCR assay. The table comes from immuneACCESS by way of TCRdb, which keeps in-frame sequences with V and J called. Part of the clones is missing from these tables; in studies checked, under half for an unresolved V gene and the rest for unknown reasons. For this sample there are tens of thousands of clones; 91% appear just once. The ten largest make up 1.5% to 2% of the sample. Sequenced here: peripheral blood, sampled after pregnancy. These receptors all come from a female donor in good health, enrolled as a control in a pregnancy study.

This rearrangement joins TRBV23-1 to TRBJ1-2; maybe TRBD1 (5 bases). TRBV23-1 is identified as an open reading frame with a role that is uncertain. Trimming shortened V by 6 bases and J by 8 bases, and 25 bases separated the two germline ends. The CDR3 has 16 residues. CDR3 nucleotides: TGCGCCAGCAGCCATCGGGGCGGGGGGAGGAGTTCCGGCTACACCTTC. Amino acids: CASSHRGGGRSSGYTF.

This chain links TRBV28 with TRBJ2-7; TRBD1 aligns across 8 bases. The CDR3 has 16 residues. Per the germline V gene, CDR1 is MDHEN and CDR2 is SYDVKM. Trimming took 5 bases from V and 2 from J; bases not matched to a gene: 11. Here the CDR3 reads CASSPNPTGDPYEQYF. The DNA of the CDR3 is TGTGCCAGCAGTCCCAACCCGACAGGGGACCCCTACGAGCAGTACTTC.

The CDR3 DNA reads TGTGCCAGCAGCGACTACAGGAGGGGGAACACTGAAGCTTTCTTT. It codes for CASSDYRRGNTEAFF. V usage is TRBV28 and J usage is TRBJ1-1, with D tentatively TRBD1 (5 bases). The germline CDR1 and CDR2 sequences are MDHEN and SYDVKM. The V end lost 6 bases, the J end lost 1 base, and 15 bases lay between the germline ends. The CDR3 has 15 residues.

The chain combines TRBV30 with TRBJ1-6; 7 bases agree with TRBD1. This CDR3 contains 12 residues. V gave up 7 bases and J gave up 8 bases; unmatched junction bases: 5. In germline, CDR1 is GTSNPN, CDR2 SVGIG (reference sequence). CDR3 amino acids: CAFRDRDSPLHF. Written as DNA, the CDR3 is TGTGCCTTCCGGGACAGAGATTCACCCCTCCACTTT.

The chain uses TRBV18 and TRBJ1-2, with D perhaps matching TRBD1 (6 bases). Looked up from germline, CDR1 is KGHSH and CDR2 is LQKENI. This CDR3 is built from 14 residues. Trimming took off 3 bases at V and 4 bases at J, with 12 bases between the two ends. The CDR3 sequence: CASSPSDRGYGYTF. The CDR3 bases are TGTGCCAGCTCACCGTCGGACAGAGGCTATGGCTACACCTTC.

V and J are TRBV9 and TRBJ2-2; 11 positions agree with TRBD1. CDR3 length equals 19 residues. V dropped 1 base and J dropped 2; count of bases not matched to a gene: 10. The germline CDR1 and CDR2 sequences are SGDLS and YYNGEE. The CDR3 protein is CASSVRTGGRHSNTGELFF. CDR3 nucleotide sequence: TGTGCCAGCAGCGTAAGGACAGGGGGCCGCCATTCCAACACCGGGGAGCTGTTTTTT.

The chain combines TRBV7-8 with TRBJ1-5, with D possibly being TRBD1 (5 bases). The V and J ends lost 6 bases and 0 bases respectively, with 12 bases between them. This CDR3 spans 15 amino acids. Germline CDR1 reads SGHVS; CDR2 reads FQNEAQ. The chain's CDR3 is CASRSNTGSNQPQHF. The CDR3 DNA sequence: TGTGCCAGCAGATCCAACACAGGTAGCAATCAGCCCCAGCATTTT.

The chain is built from TRBV6-6 and TRBJ1-2; D ambiguous. The CDR3 has 13 amino acids. Per germline, CDR1 MNHNY and CDR2 SVGAGI (reference sequence). With 7 bases removed from V and 5 bases from J, the gap between germline ends came to 14 bases. The CDR3 reads CASIHGFSYGYTF. In DNA form, the CDR3 reads TGTGCCAGCATCCACGGGTTTTCTTATGGCTACACCTTC.

The J gene is TRBJ1-2, the V gene TRBV9; D gene ambiguous. The CDR3 contains 14 residues. In germline, CDR1 is SGDLS, CDR2 YYNGEE. V was cut by 1 base and J by 4 bases, with 11 bases left in between. As DNA, the CDR3 is TGTGCCAGCAGCGTAAGCGGACTCCCCTATGGCTACACCTTC. It specifies CASSVSGLPYGYTF.

The chain uses TRBV29-1 and TRBJ2-3, with TRBD2 matching over 13 bases. V shed 0 bases, J shed 2 bases, and the junction held 5 bases outside the gene matches. This CDR3 spans 17 amino acids. The germline V gene has CDR1 SQVTM and CDR2 ANQGSEA. CDR3 nucleotide sequence: TGCAGCGTTGAAGATCGGACTAGCGGGGGCCCCACAGATACGCAGTATTTT. It codes for CSVEDRTSGGPTDTQYF.

Regarding this clone: The junction departs from germline at one end; a sequencing error may be responsible. Here the CDR3 reads CASSERQGVGETQYF. In nucleotides, the CDR3 is TGTGCTAGCAGCGAAAGACAGGGGGTAGGGGAGACCCAGTACTTC. The rearrangement joins TRBV7-7 to TRBJ2-5; 9 bases line up with TRBD1. CDR3 length: 15 residues. Germline-derived CDR1 and CDR2 are SSHAT and FNYEAQ (reference sequence).

This clone came up a few times. The J gene is TRBJ1-5, the V gene TRBV7-9; D ambiguous. Trimming pared 4 bases from V and 5 bases from J, leaving 6 bases between. This CDR3 spans 12 amino acids. Germline-derived CDR1 and CDR2 are SEHNR and FQNEAQ (reference sequence). The CDR3 region has the DNA TGTGCCAGCAGCTCCTATTATCAGCCCCAGCATTTT. This gives the protein CASSSYYQPQHF.

This clone was picked up one time. This chain uses TRBV25-1 with TRBJ1-1, with a tentative D call TRBD1 (5 bases). This CDR3 has 13 residues. The germline V gene encodes CDR1 MGHDK and CDR2 SYGVNS. V lost 1 base and J lost 4, with 7 bases in between. The CDR3 DNA reads TGTGCCAGCAGTGAATGGGGGGGCACTGAAGCTTTCTTT. This gives the protein CASSEWGGTEAFF.

This chain uses TRBV7-9 with TRBJ1-1; possible D gene TRBD1, 6 bases. The V and J ends lost 2 bases and 9 bases respectively, with 19 bases between them. The CDR3 is made up of 15 amino acids. Germline V gene data show CDR1 as SEHNR and CDR2 as FQNEAQ (reference sequence). Written as DNA, the CDR3 is TGTGCCAGCAGCTTAAGGGTGGCAGGGGCCGGAAAAGCTTTCTTT. It codes for CASSLRVAGAGKAFF.

The rearrangement links TRBV7-9 to TRBJ1-2; TRBD1 aligns across 8 bases. Germline trimming cut 5 bases from V and 2 bases from J; bases unmatched to any gene: 7. Germline loops: CDR1 SEHNR, CDR2 FQNEAQ (reference sequence). This CDR3 is 15 amino acids long. CDR3 amino acids: CASSVGTGPNYGYTF. In nucleotides, the CDR3 is TGTGCCAGCAGCGTTGGGACAGGCCCCAACTATGGCTACACCTTC.

V and J are TRBV11-2 and TRBJ1-3; D not certain. Germline V CDR1 and CDR2: SGHAT, FQNNGV. The V end lost 5 bases, the J end lost 4 bases, and 12 bases lay between the germline ends. The CDR3 sequence is 14 residues long. As DNA, the CDR3 is TGTGCCAGCAGCCCCGGACGGGAGGGAAACACCATATATTTT. Translating gives CASSPGREGNTIYF.